The 8 T cell receptor beta chains reported below all come from one sample, sequenced in a study of cytomegalovirus exposure and HLA in healthy donors. Both 60 Vbeta primers and 13 Jbeta primers went into the PCR. The repertoire was sequenced with immunoSEQ multiplex PCR; TCRdb's copy has only in-frame clones and lacks some. Here the sample spans about 82,000 clones, about 74% being singletons. Sequencing input: PBMCs. The receptors here all came from a woman in her fifties or sixties in good health and CMV-seropositive.

This chain links TRBV28 with TRBJ2-7; a possible D gene is TRBD1 (6 bases). CDR1 MDHEN and CDR2 SYDVKM come from the germline V gene. Trimming left V 7 bases short and J 0 bases short, with 19 bases between. The CDR3 length is 16 residues. This CDR3 reads CASTPISRGYSYEQYF. The CDR3 DNA sequence: TGTGCCAGCACCCCCATCTCTAGGGGGTACTCCTACGAGCAGTACTTC.

The chain couples TRBV2 to TRBJ1-2; 8 nucleotides agree with TRBD1. V gave up 6 bases and J gave up 6 bases; unmatched junction bases: 9. This CDR3 has 14 residues. CDR1 SNHLY and CDR2 FYNNEI come from the germline V gene. The CDR3 region has the DNA TGTGCCAGCAGCCCGGACAGGGCTAGAAATGGCTACACCTTC. This translates into CASSPDRARNGYTF.

The rearrangement joins TRBV30 to TRBJ2-7, with D possibly TRBD1 on 6 matching bases. Germline-derived CDR1 and CDR2 are GTSNPN and SVGIG (reference sequence). This CDR3 has 12 residues. Deletions cut 2 bases from V and 7 bases from J, with 12 bases between. The CDR3 here is CAWSTGLGEQYF. The CDR3 nucleotides are TGTGCCTGGAGTACAGGGTTGGGGGAGCAGTACTTC.

This chain joins TRBV19 and TRBJ1-5, with D perhaps matching TRBD1 (5 bases). Germline V gene sequence: CDR1 LNHDA, CDR2 SQIVND (reference sequence). CDR3 length: 15 amino acids. V lost 2 bases to trimming and J lost 2 bases, with 10 bases between them. The CDR3 protein is CASSIHQGGNQPQHF. The CDR3 nucleotides read TGTGCCAGTAGTATACACCAGGGCGGCAATCAGCCCCAGCATTTT.

The chain carries TRBV30 and TRBJ1-6, with D unresolved. The CDR3 runs 15 residues. Trimming left V 0 bases short and J 0 bases short, with 6 bases between. The germline gives CDR1 GTSNPN, CDR2 SVGIG (reference sequence). The chain's CDR3 is CAWSVSSSYNSPLHF. In DNA form, the CDR3 reads TGTGCCTGGAGTGTTTCCAGCTCCTATAATTCACCCCTCCACTTT.

The chain joins TRBV20-1 to TRBJ2-7, with D unclear. Germline loops: CDR1 DFQATT, CDR2 SNEGSKA (reference sequence). This CDR3 contains 11 residues. The V and J ends lost 3 bases and 2 bases respectively, with 5 bases between them. The CDR3 reads CSARGTYEQYF. The CDR3 nucleotides are TGCAGTGCTAGGGGCACCTACGAGCAGTACTTC.

The sample holds a few counts of this clone. V is TRBV14 and J is TRBJ2-1; 11 nucleotides agree with TRBD1. The CDR3 covers 15 residues. V lost 10 bases to trimming and J lost 6 bases; unmatched junction nucleotides: 11. The germline V gene has CDR1 SGHDN and CDR2 FVKESK. The CDR3 spells CATKQLGQGGNEQFF. CDR3 DNA: TGTGCCACCAAGCAGCTGGGACAGGGGGGCAATGAGCAGTTCTTC.

V is TRBV9 and J is TRBJ2-1, with a tentative D call TRBD1 (5 bases). The CDR3 runs to 15 residues. Trimming cost V 0 bases and J 4 bases, with 11 bases left between them. CDR1 is SGDLS and CDR2 is YYNGEE in the germline V gene. In DNA, the CDR3 is TGTGCCAGCAGCGTAGGTTGGCAGGGTTACAATGAGCAGTTCTTC. The encoded protein is CASSVGWQGYNEQFF. Combining the CDR3 with reference TRBV9 and TRBJ2-1 gives the whole variable domain DSGVTQTPKHLITATGQRVTLRCSPRSGDLSVYWYQQSLDQGLQFLIQYYNGEERAKGNILERFSAQQFPDLHSELNLSSLELGDSALYFCASSVGWQGYNEQFFGPGTRLTVL.